A single count supports the clone carrying this T cell receptor (beta chain). CDR3 length: 11 amino acids. The germline CDR1 and CDR2 sequences are MDHEN and SYDVKM. V lost 5 bases, J lost 10 bases, and 11 bases lay in between. The data were produced by immunoSEQ multiplex PCR, yet TCRdb's version contains in-frame clones alone and is incomplete. The table records 90,000 to 140,000 clones, roughly 88% of them present only once. The data derive from a study of T cell responses to AZD1222 COVID-19 vaccine. The receptor's source is an adult in good health. This sample comprised peripheral blood, obtained on day 0 of AZD1222 vaccination. The rearrangement links TRBV28 to TRBJ1-2, with D unclear. The CDR3 region is CASSITRDYTF. CDR3 nucleotides: TGTGCCAGCAGTATTACCAGAGACTACACCTTC.